This TCR beta chain was profiled in a study of OX40 agonist ivuxolimab in advanced cancers. CDR1 is KGHSH and CDR2 is LQKENI in the germline V gene. The germline V and J ends were trimmed by 3 bases and 3 bases, with 12 bases remaining between them. The CDR3 covers 14 residues. Libraries were prepared by immunoSEQ multiplex PCR; TCRdb keeps only in-frame clonotypes and omits some of them. Here the sample spans about 94,000 clones, around 91% being singletons. The sequences come from CD4+ or CD8+ T cells sorted from blood, collected in a trial of the OX40 agonist ivuxolimab. This TCR was recovered from an adult with an advanced solid tumor such as melanoma, head and neck, liver or kidney cancer. V gene TRBV18 combines with J gene TRBJ2-7; D may be TRBD2 (6 bases). The CDR3 sequence is CASSPGLRNYEQYF. For the CDR3, the DNA is TGTGCCAGCTCACCGGGACTCCGAAACTACGAGCAGTACTTC.